The rows below give T cell receptor beta chains drawn from one sample of a study of vaccination effects on CD4 cells after COVID-19. Antigens of these TCRs are unknown. The assay was immunoSEQ multiplex PCR, and TCRdb's table has in-frame clones only and misses some. This table holds approximately 44,000 clones, roughly 70% found once. The material was CD4+ T cells from PBMCs cultured with HCoV-OC43 spike peptides, obtained before COVID-19 vaccination. The receptors were gathered from a human donor who received a COVID-19 vaccine. Each CDR3 is given with its conserved first and last residue. A D gene is named only where the DNA matches it firmly. Not every row has a clone size; where given, it reads once, few, many or a size class.

v_call: TRBV12-3/TRBV12-4
j_call: TRBJ2-7
clone_size: -
d_call: TRBD2
cdr3_aa: CASSTGTTYEQYF
cdr3_nt: TGTGCCAGCAGTACCGGGACTACCTACGAGCAGTACTTC

v_call: TRBV19
j_call: TRBJ1-6
clone_size: few
d_call: -
cdr3_aa: CASRPQGNSPLHF
cdr3_nt: TGTGCCAGTAGACCACAGGGAAATTCACCCCTCCACTTT

v_call: TRBV7-2
j_call: TRBJ1-3
clone_size: -
d_call: -
cdr3_aa: CASSLSSGNTIYF
cdr3_nt: TGTGCCAGCAGCCTTAGCTCTGGAAACACCATATATTTT

v_call: TRBV7-2
j_call: TRBJ2-3
clone_size: -
d_call: TRBD2
cdr3_aa: CASSSSGRAGTDTQYF
cdr3_nt: TGTGCCAGCAGCTCCAGCGGGAGGGCGGGGACAGATACGCAGTATTTT

v_call: TRBV2
j_call: TRBJ2-2
clone_size: -
d_call: -
cdr3_aa: CASSGLAGTGELFF
cdr3_nt: TGTGCCAGCAGTGGGCTCGCGGGAACCGGGGAGCTGTTTTTT

v_call: TRBV7-8
j_call: TRBJ2-2
clone_size: -
d_call: -
cdr3_aa: CASSPGRLTGELFF
cdr3_nt: TGTGCCAGCAGCCCGGGGCGGCTCACCGGGGAGCTGTTTTTT

v_call: TRBV19
j_call: TRBJ2-5
clone_size: -
d_call: -
cdr3_aa: CASSWKAPETQYF
cdr3_nt: TGTGCCAGTAGCTGGAAGGCCCCAGAGACCCAGTACTTC

v_call: TRBV25-1
j_call: TRBJ2-1
clone_size: -
d_call: -
cdr3_aa: CASSRPGANSYNEQFF
cdr3_nt: TGTGCCAGCAGCCGTCCGGGGGCCAACTCCTACAATGAGCAGTTCTTC

v_call: TRBV6-1
j_call: TRBJ1-5
clone_size: -
d_call: -
cdr3_aa: CASSEKGGDQPQHF
cdr3_nt: TGTGCCAGCAGTGAAAAAGGGGGTGACCAGCCCCAGCATTTT

v_call: TRBV30
j_call: TRBJ1-2
clone_size: -
d_call: -
cdr3_aa: CAWNRGIENYGYTF
cdr3_nt: TGTGCCTGGAACCGGGGGATAGAGAACTATGGCTACACCTTC

v_call: TRBV28
j_call: TRBJ2-7
clone_size: -
d_call: -
cdr3_aa: CASSLFLIPSYEQYF
cdr3_nt: TGTGCCAGCAGTTTATTCCTTATTCCGTCCTACGAGCAGTACTTC

v_call: TRBV4-1
j_call: TRBJ1-2
clone_size: -
d_call: -
cdr3_aa: CASSQAGGDTYGYTF
cdr3_nt: TGCGCCAGCAGCCAAGCGGGCGGGGACACCTATGGCTACACCTTC

v_call: TRBV2
j_call: TRBJ2-1
clone_size: -
d_call: -
cdr3_aa: CASSDGGHEQFF
cdr3_nt: TGTGCCAGCAGTGACGGGGGGCACGAGCAGTTCTTC

v_call: TRBV15
j_call: TRBJ2-1
clone_size: -
d_call: -
cdr3_aa: CATSGGYNEQFF
cdr3_nt: TGTGCCACTAGCGGAGGATACAATGAGCAGTTCTTC

v_call: TRBV19
j_call: TRBJ1-4
clone_size: -
d_call: TRBD1
cdr3_aa: CASSPDRGRTLFF
cdr3_nt: TGTGCCAGTAGTCCGGACAGGGGGCGAACCCTGTTTTTT

v_call: TRBV5-1
j_call: TRBJ2-4
clone_size: once
d_call: -
cdr3_aa: CASSSTGSGKNIQYF
cdr3_nt: TGCGCCAGCAGCTCCACAGGGTCAGGCAAAAACATTCAGTACTTC

v_call: TRBV14
j_call: TRBJ1-2
clone_size: -
d_call: -
cdr3_aa: CASSQVVRGSGYTF
cdr3_nt: TGTGCCAGCAGCCAAGTTGTCAGGGGTAGCGGCTACACCTTC

v_call: TRBV9
j_call: TRBJ2-1
clone_size: few
d_call: TRBD2
cdr3_aa: CASSVSGGPYNEQFF
cdr3_nt: TGTGCCAGCAGCGTTAGCGGGGGACCCTACAATGAGCAGTTCTTC

v_call: TRBV3-1/TRBV3-2
j_call: TRBJ2-1
clone_size: few
d_call: -
cdr3_aa: CASSQAAGNEQFF
cdr3_nt: TGTGCCAGCAGCCAAGCGGCGGGCAATGAGCAGTTCTTC

v_call: TRBV5-6
j_call: TRBJ1-6
clone_size: few
d_call: TRBD1
cdr3_aa: CASSSADRGSSPLHF
cdr3_nt: TGTGCCAGCAGCTCCGCCGACAGGGGGAGTTCACCCCTCCACTTT

v_call: TRBV5-1
j_call: TRBJ2-2
clone_size: -
d_call: -
cdr3_aa: CASSLVDGAGELFF
cdr3_nt: TGCGCCAGCAGCTTGGTAGATGGGGCCGGGGAGCTGTTTTTT

v_call: TRBV5-6
j_call: TRBJ2-1
clone_size: -
d_call: -
cdr3_aa: CASSLGSGDEQFF
cdr3_nt: TGTGCCAGCAGCTTGGGTAGCGGCGATGAGCAGTTCTTC

v_call: TRBV2
j_call: TRBJ2-5
clone_size: -
d_call: TRBD2
cdr3_aa: CASTRRGKLAGSRGETQYF
cdr3_nt: TGTGCCAGCACCCGACGGGGAAAACTAGCGGGATCCAGAGGGGAGACCCAGTACTTC

v_call: TRBV5-1
j_call: TRBJ2-1
clone_size: -
d_call: -
cdr3_aa: CASSLRAGDYGEQFF
cdr3_nt: TGCGCCAGCAGCTTGCGGGCAGGGGATTATGGTGAGCAGTTCTTC

v_call: TRBV28
j_call: TRBJ1-1
clone_size: few
d_call: -
cdr3_aa: CASSPTWTEQAFF
cdr3_nt: TGTGCCAGCAGCCCAACGTGGACAGAGCAAGCTTTCTTT

v_call: TRBV19
j_call: TRBJ1-2
clone_size: -
d_call: -
cdr3_aa: CASSMSHSVRSYGYTF
cdr3_nt: TGTGCCAGTAGTATGTCGCATAGTGTTCGTAGCTATGGCTACACCTTC

v_call: TRBV5-1
j_call: TRBJ2-2
clone_size: -
d_call: -
cdr3_aa: CASSLGSSNTGELFF
cdr3_nt: TGCGCCAGCAGCTTGGGCAGTTCGAACACCGGGGAGCTGTTTTTT

v_call: TRBV19
j_call: TRBJ1-5
clone_size: -
d_call: TRBD1
cdr3_aa: CASSSDRVPVQPQHF
cdr3_nt: TGTGCCAGTTCATCGGACAGGGTACCCGTACAGCCCCAGCATTTT

v_call: TRBV6-2/TRBV6-3
j_call: TRBJ2-1
clone_size: -
d_call: -
cdr3_aa: CASSAPNEQFF
cdr3_nt: TGTGCCAGCAGTGCCCCTAATGAGCAGTTCTTC